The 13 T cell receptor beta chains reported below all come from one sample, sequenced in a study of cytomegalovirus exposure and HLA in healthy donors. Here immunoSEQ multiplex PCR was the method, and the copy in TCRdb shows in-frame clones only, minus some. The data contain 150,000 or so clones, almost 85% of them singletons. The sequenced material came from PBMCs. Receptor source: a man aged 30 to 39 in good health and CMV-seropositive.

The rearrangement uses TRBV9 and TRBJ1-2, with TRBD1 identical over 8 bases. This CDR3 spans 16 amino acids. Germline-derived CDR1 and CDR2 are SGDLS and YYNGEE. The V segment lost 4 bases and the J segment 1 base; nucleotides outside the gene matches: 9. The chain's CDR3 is CASSLTGTGYNYGYTF. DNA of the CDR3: TGTGCCAGCAGCCTGACCGGGACAGGTTATAACTATGGCTACACCTTC.

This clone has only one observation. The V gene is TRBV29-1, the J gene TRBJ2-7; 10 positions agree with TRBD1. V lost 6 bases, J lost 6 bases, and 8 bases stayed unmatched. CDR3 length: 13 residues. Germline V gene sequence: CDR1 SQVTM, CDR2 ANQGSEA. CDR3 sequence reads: CSVAGTGVGEQYF. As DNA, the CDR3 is TGCAGCGTGGCCGGGACAGGGGTAGGCGAGCAGTACTTC.

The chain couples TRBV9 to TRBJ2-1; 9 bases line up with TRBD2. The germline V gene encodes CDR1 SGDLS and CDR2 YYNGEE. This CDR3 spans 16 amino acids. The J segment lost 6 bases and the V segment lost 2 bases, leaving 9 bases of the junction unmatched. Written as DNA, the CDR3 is TGTGCCAGCAGCGTCGCCGGGACTAGCCCAATCAATGAGCAGTTCTTC. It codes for CASSVAGTSPINEQFF. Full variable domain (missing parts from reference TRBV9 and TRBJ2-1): DSGVTQTPKHLITATGQRVTLRCSPRSGDLSVYWYQQSLDQGLQFLIQYYNGEERAKGNILERFSAQQFPDLHSELNLSSLELGDSALYFCASSVAGTSPINEQFFGPGTRLTVL.

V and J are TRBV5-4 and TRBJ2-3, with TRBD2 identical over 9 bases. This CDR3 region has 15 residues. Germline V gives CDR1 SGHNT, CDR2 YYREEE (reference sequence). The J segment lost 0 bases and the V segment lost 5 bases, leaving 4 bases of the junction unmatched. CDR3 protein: CASSLAGTSTDTQYF. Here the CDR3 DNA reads TGTGCCAGCAGTCTAGCGGGGACGAGCACAGATACGCAGTATTTT. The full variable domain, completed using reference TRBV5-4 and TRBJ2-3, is ETGVTQSPTHLIKTRGQQVTLRCSSQSGHNTVSWYQQALGQGPQFIFQYYREEENGRGNFPPRFSGLQFPNYSSELNVNALELDDSALYLCASSLAGTSTDTQYFGPGTRLTVL.

The CDR3 DNA reads as TGTGCCAGCAGCTTTCTCGACAGGGAAGAGACCCAGTACTTC. It encodes CASSFLDREETQYF. The chain joins TRBV13 to TRBJ2-5, with 7 bases fitting TRBD1. V shed 3 bases, J shed 3 bases, and the junction held 4 bases outside the gene matches. The CDR3 sequence is 14 residues long. Germline V gene sequence: CDR1 PRHDT, CDR2 FYEKMQ (reference sequence).

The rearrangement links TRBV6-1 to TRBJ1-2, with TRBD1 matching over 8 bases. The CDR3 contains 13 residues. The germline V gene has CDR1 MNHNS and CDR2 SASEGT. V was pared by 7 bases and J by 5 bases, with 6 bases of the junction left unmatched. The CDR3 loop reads CASTGGTGYGYTF. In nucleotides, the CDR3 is TGTGCCAGCACCGGAGGGACAGGTTATGGCTACACCTTC.

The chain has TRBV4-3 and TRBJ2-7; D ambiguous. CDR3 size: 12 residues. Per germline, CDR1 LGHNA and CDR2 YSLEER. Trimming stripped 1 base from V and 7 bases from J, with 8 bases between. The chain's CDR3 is CASSQAPGEQYF. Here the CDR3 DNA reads TGCGCCAGCAGCCAAGCCCCAGGTGAGCAGTACTTC.

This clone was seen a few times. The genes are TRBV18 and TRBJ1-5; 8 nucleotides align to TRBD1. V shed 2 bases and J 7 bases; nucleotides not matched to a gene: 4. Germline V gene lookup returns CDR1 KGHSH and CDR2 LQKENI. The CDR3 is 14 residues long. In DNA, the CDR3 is TGTGCCAGCTCACCAGCGGACAGGGCCCAGCCCCAGCATTTT. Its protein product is CASSPADRAQPQHF.

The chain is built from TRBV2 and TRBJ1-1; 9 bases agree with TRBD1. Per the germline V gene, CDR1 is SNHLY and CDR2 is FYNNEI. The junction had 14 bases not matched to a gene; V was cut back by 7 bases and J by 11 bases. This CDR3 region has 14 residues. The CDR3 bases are TGTGCCAGCATCCAGGAACAGGGGGCGTTAGGGGCTTTCTTT. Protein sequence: CASIQEQGALGAFF.

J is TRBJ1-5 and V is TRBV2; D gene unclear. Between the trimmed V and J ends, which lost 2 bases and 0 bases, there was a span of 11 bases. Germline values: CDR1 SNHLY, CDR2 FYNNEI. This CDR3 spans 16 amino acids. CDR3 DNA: TGTGCCAGCAGTGAATCGGGGATACTTAGCAATCAGCCCCAGCATTTT. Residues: CASSESGILSNQPQHF.

CDR3 protein: CASSLYPGETDTQYF. Written as DNA, the CDR3 is TGTGCCAGCAGCTTATACCCGGGAGAGACAGATACGCAGTATTTT. The chain links TRBV7-3 to TRBJ2-3, with a possible D match to TRBD2 (6 bases). The CDR3 runs to 15 residues. The germline CDR1 and CDR2 sequences are SGHTA and FQGTGA. V lost 2 bases and J 3 bases, leaving 12 bases between the germline ends. Complete variable domain (other parts from reference TRBV7-3 and TRBJ2-3): GAGVSQTPSNKVTEKGKYVELRCDPISGHTALYWYRQSLGQGPEFLIYFQGTGAADDSGLPNDRFFAVRPEGSVSTLKIQRTERGDSAVYLCASSLYPGETDTQYFGPGTRLTVL.

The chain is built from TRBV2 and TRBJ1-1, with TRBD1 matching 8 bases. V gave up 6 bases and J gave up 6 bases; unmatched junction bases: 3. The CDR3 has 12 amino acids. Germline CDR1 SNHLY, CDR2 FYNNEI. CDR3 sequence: CASSKQGAEAFF. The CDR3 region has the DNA TGTGCCAGCAGCAAACAGGGGGCTGAAGCTTTCTTT.

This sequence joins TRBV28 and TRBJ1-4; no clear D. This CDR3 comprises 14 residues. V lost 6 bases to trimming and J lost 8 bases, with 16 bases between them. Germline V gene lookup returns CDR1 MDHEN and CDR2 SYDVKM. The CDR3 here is CASRSAATGEKLFF. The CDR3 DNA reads TGTGCCAGCAGGTCCGCCGCGACGGGGGAAAAACTGTTTTTT.